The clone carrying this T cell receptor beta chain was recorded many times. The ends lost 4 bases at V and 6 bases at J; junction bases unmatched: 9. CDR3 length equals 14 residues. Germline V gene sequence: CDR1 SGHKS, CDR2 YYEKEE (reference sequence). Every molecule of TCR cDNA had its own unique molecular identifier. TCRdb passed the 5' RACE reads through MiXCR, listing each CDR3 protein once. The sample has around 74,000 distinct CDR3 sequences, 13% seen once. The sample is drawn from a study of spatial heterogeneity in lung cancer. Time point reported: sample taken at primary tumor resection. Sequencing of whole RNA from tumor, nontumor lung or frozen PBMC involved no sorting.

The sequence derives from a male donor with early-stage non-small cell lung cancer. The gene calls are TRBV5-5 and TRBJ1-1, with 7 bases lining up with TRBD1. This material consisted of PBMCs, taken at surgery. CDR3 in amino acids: CASSPGQERAEAFF. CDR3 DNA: TGTGCCAGCAGCCCAGGACAGGAAAGGGCTGAAGCTTTCTTT. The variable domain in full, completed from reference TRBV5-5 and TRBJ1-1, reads DAGVTQSPTHLIKTRGQQVTLRCSPISGHKSVSWYQQVLGQGPQFIFQYYEKEERGRGNFPDRFSARQFPNYSSELNVNALLLGDSALYLCASSPGQERAEAFFGQGTRLTVV.